Following are 25 T cell receptor beta chains from one sample sequenced in a study of T cell responses to AZD1222 COVID-19 vaccine. TCRdb's table, derived via immunoSEQ multiplex PCR, lists solely in-frame clones and lacks some. The repertoire holds approximately 140,000 clones, with 92% as singletons. This sample comprised peripheral blood, obtained 28 days after the second AZD1222 dose. These receptors were collected from an adult who received the AZD1222 COVID-19 vaccine.

The V and J genes are TRBV24-1 and TRBJ1-2; no clear D gene. V lost 2 bases to trimming and J lost 4 bases, with 10 bases between them. This CDR3 region has 14 residues. Per germline, CDR1 KGHDR and CDR2 SFDVKD. CDR3 nucleotides: TGTGCCACCAGTGATTCCTCAGAAAGCTATGGCTACACCTTC. Protein sequence: CATSDSSESYGYTF.

The chain recombines TRBV28 with TRBJ1-4, with 10 nucleotides matching TRBD1. Germline V gene data show CDR1 as MDHEN and CDR2 as SYDVKM. This CDR3 region has 14 residues. The V segment lost 10 bases and the J segment 8 bases; nucleotides outside the gene matches: 10. The CDR3 nucleotides read TGTGCCACCAAGCGGGACAGGGGATGGGAAAAACTGTTTTTT. This codes for CATKRDRGWEKLFF.

This clone has more than one count but fewer than ten. The rearrangement uses TRBV28 and TRBJ1-2, with TRBD1 matching 7 bases. With V trimmed by 5 bases and J by 7 bases, 7 bases remained unmatched. The CDR3 length is 13 residues. Germline loops: CDR1 MDHEN, CDR2 SYDVKM. The CDR3 DNA follows: TGTGCCAGCAGTCCGACAGGGTCAAGTGGCTACACCTTC. Encoded protein: CASSPTGSSGYTF.

V gene TRBV5-1 combines with J gene TRBJ2-5; no reliable D call. The CDR3 runs to 14 residues. Trimming took 5 bases from V and 0 from J, leaving 11 bases between them. Germline CDR1 reads SGHRS; CDR2 reads YFSETQ. The CDR3 coding sequence is TGCGCCAGCAGTTTGCAGACCGACCAAGAGACCCAGTACTTC. Its translation: CASSLQTDQETQYF.

The gene calls are TRBV6-4 and TRBJ2-1; either TRBD1 or TRBD2 may supply D (5 bases each). There are 16 residues in the CDR3. V lost 2 bases and J 4 bases, leaving 15 bases between the germline ends. CDR1 MRHNA and CDR2 SNTAGT come from the germline V gene. The CDR3 spells CASSDEGTLLYNEQFF. The CDR3 nucleotides read TGTGCCAGCAGTGACGAGGGGACCTTACTTTACAATGAGCAGTTCTTC.

This clone has a single count. The chain carries TRBV27 and TRBJ2-1; D is unclear. The V gene lost 4 bases and the J gene lost 12 bases, with 19 bases spanning the gap. The CDR3 length is 14 residues. Germline CDR1 MNHEY, CDR2 SMNVEV (reference sequence). This CDR3 reads CASSSPDNSQRQFF. As DNA, the CDR3 is TGTGCCAGCAGTTCCCCTGATAATTCGCAACGGCAGTTCTTC.

The J gene is TRBJ1-1, the V gene TRBV13, with D possibly matching TRBD1 (5 bases). The ends were cut back, 0 bases at V and 1 base at J, with 9 bases in the middle. Germline CDR1 is PRHDT and CDR2 is FYEKMQ (reference sequence). This CDR3 has 15 residues. The CDR3 loop reads CASSLGPGKNTEAFF. CDR3 DNA: TGTGCCAGCAGCTTAGGGCCAGGGAAGAACACTGAAGCTTTCTTT.

The genes are TRBV7-3 and TRBJ2-2; 7 positions agree with TRBD1. The germline CDR1 and CDR2 sequences are SGHTA and FQGTGA. The junction had 7 bases not matched to a gene; V was cut back by 5 bases and J by 7 bases. The CDR3 is 14 amino acids. For the CDR3, the DNA is TGTGCCAGCAGCCTGGCAAGGGGGCACGGGGAGCTGTTTTTT. Residues: CASSLARGHGELFF. The entire variable domain, with the rest obtained from reference TRBV7-3 and TRBJ2-2, is as follows: GAGVSQTPSNKVTEKGKYVELRCDPISGHTALYWYRQSLGQGPEFLIYFQGTGAADDSGLPNDRFFAVRPEGSVSTLKIQRTERGDSAVYLCASSLARGHGELFFGEGSRLTVL.

The CDR3 spells CSTWTGEVRETQYF. In DNA form, the CDR3 reads TGCAGCACCTGGACAGGGGAGGTGCGAGAGACCCAGTACTTC. This chain links TRBV29-1 with TRBJ2-5; 9 nucleotides align to TRBD1. Germline trimming cut 8 bases from V and 4 bases from J; bases unmatched to any gene: 11. The CDR3 loop spans 14 amino acids. Per the germline V gene, CDR1 is SQVTM and CDR2 is ANQGSEA.

The V and J genes are TRBV6-5 and TRBJ1-4; 8 bases line up with TRBD1. The J segment lost 10 bases and the V segment lost 10 bases, leaving 17 bases of the junction unmatched. Germline lookup yields CDR1 MNHEY and CDR2 SVGAGI. The CDR3 sequence is 15 residues long. CDR3 loop: CATRPSQGAYGKLFF. The CDR3 DNA reads TGTGCCACTCGGCCTAGTCAGGGGGCGTATGGAAAACTGTTTTTT.

The rearrangement joins TRBV29-1 to TRBJ1-1; D ambiguous. Germline values: CDR1 SQVTM, CDR2 ANQGSEA. Trimming took 4 bases from V and 4 from J, leaving 13 bases between them. The CDR3 has 13 amino acids. CDR3 amino acids: CSVGVRGRTEAFF. DNA for the CDR3: TGCAGCGTTGGCGTTCGGGGTCGCACTGAAGCTTTCTTT.

CDR3 region: CASSQGTETTYEQYF. The CDR3 DNA reads TGCGCCAGCAGCCAGGGGACCGAGACTACCTACGAGCAGTACTTC. The genes are TRBV4-3 and TRBJ2-7, with D perhaps TRBD1 or TRBD2 (5 bases each). The CDR3 consists of 15 residues. The germline gives CDR1 LGHNA, CDR2 YSLEER. V was trimmed by 3 bases and J by 2 bases, leaving 14 bases between them.

This chain uses TRBV15 with TRBJ2-7; 8 positions match TRBD1. Unmatched junction bases numbered 10, after V lost 1 base and J lost 5 bases. This CDR3 has 16 amino acids. CDR1 is LNHNV and CDR2 is YYDKDF in the germline V gene (reference sequence). For the CDR3, the DNA is TGTGCCACCAGCAGAGGTGGGCCAGGGGGCGTCGACGAGCAGTACTTC. Protein sequence: CATSRGGPGGVDEQYF.

V gene TRBV11-3 combines with J gene TRBJ1-1; D gene unclear. V was pared by 5 bases and J by 0 bases, with 7 bases between. The CDR3 sequence is 13 residues long. CDR1 and CDR2 (germline): SGHNT, YENEEA. The CDR3 nucleotides are TGTGCCAGCAGCCGTTTATTGAACACTGAAGCTTTCTTT. Amino acid sequence: CASSRLLNTEAFF.

The chain combines TRBV4-1 with TRBJ2-1; D call uncertain. V dropped 0 bases and J dropped 4 bases, with 13 bases sitting between them. From germline, CDR1 is MGHRA and CDR2 YSYEKL. The CDR3 is made up of 16 amino acids. CDR3 loop: CASSQDSPMGYNEQFF. The CDR3 region has the DNA TGCGCCAGCAGCCAAGATTCCCCCATGGGATACAATGAGCAGTTCTTC.

The V call is TRBV19, the J call TRBJ1-2; a weak D match, TRBD1 (5 bases). V was pared by 8 bases and J by 6 bases, with 22 bases between. There are 15 residues in the CDR3. CDR1 and CDR2 from the germline V gene are LNHDA and SQIVND (reference sequence). The CDR3 DNA reads as TGTGCCAGTGGGGCCGGTAATTGGGGGAATAATGGCTACACCTTC. Translated, it gives CASGAGNWGNNGYTF.

This clone was seen once. The V gene is TRBV9, the J gene TRBJ2-2, with 11 bases lining up with TRBD2. CDR1 and CDR2 (germline): SGDLS, YYNGEE. The V gene end was trimmed by 0 bases and the J gene end by 6 bases; junction bases not matched to a gene: 10. CDR3 length: 18 residues. The DNA for the CDR3 is TGTGCCAGCAGCGTAGCGGAAAAACTAGCGGGAGTATCCGGGGAGCTGTTTTTT. Amino acid sequence: CASSVAEKLAGVSGELFF.

The V and J genes are TRBV14 and TRBJ2-6; perhaps D is TRBD1 or TRBD2 (5 bases each). The germline V and J ends were trimmed by 1 base and 7 bases, with 14 bases remaining between them. Germline lookup yields CDR1 SGHDN and CDR2 FVKESK. The CDR3 is 16 amino acids. Here the CDR3 reads CASSQVRESGANVLTF. The CDR3 region has the DNA TGTGCCAGCAGCCAAGTCAGGGAGTCGGGAGCCAACGTCCTGACTTTC.

The chain links TRBV7-2 to TRBJ2-7; 9 bases agree with TRBD1. The CDR3 loop spans 15 amino acids. CDR1 SGHTA and CDR2 FQGNSA come from the germline V gene. V was pared by 1 base and J by 6 bases, with 7 bases of the junction left unmatched. This CDR3 reads CASSLGGQGTGEQYF. Written as DNA, the CDR3 is TGTGCCAGCAGCTTAGGGGGACAGGGAACTGGCGAGCAGTACTTC.

This clone showed up just once. This chain connects TRBV5-8 to TRBJ1-4; D ambiguous. Trimming took 7 bases from V and 8 from J, leaving 12 bases between them. The CDR3 covers 12 residues. From germline, CDR1 is SGHTS and CDR2 YDEGEE. This CDR3 reads CASWRVGEKLFF. The DNA of the CDR3 is TGTGCCAGCTGGAGGGTCGGCGAAAAACTGTTTTTT.

This chain links TRBV14 with TRBJ1-5; 8 bases are shared with TRBD1. Germline values: CDR1 SGHDN, CDR2 FVKESK. V dropped 4 bases and J dropped 9; count of bases not matched to a gene: 5. CDR3 size: 13 residues. The CDR3 sequence is CASSLQGEGPQHF. In DNA, the CDR3 is TGTGCCAGCAGCCTACAGGGGGAAGGGCCCCAGCATTTT.

This clone appeared a single time. J is TRBJ2-3 and V is TRBV7-9; 7 positions match TRBD1. J lost 1 base, V lost 4 bases, and 8 bases had no gene match. CDR1 and CDR2 (germline): SEHNR, FQNEAQ (reference sequence). CDR3 length: 16 residues. The CDR3 sequence is CASSSKPGQRTDTQYF. Written as DNA, the CDR3 is TGTGCCAGCAGCTCGAAACCGGGACAGCGCACAGATACGCAGTATTTT.

This clone has a single count. The CDR3 sequence: CAWTTGPARNEQFF. CDR3 bases: TGTGCCTGGACCACGGGCCCGGCAAGGAATGAGCAGTTCTTC. The rearrangement uses TRBV30 and TRBJ2-1; D gene uncertain. The length of the CDR3 is 14 residues. The V gene's germline CDR1 is GTSNPN and CDR2 SVGIG (reference sequence). Deletions cut 4 bases from V and 7 bases from J, with 17 bases between.

V gene TRBV18 combines with J gene TRBJ2-7; D remains ambiguous. Trimming pared 5 bases from V and 1 base from J, leaving 6 bases between. The CDR3 totals 12 residues. Germline V gene sequence: CDR1 KGHSH, CDR2 LQKENI. This CDR3 reads CASSSASYEQYF. The DNA of the CDR3 is TGTGCCAGCTCATCGGCGTCCTACGAGCAGTACTTC.

The chain has TRBV18 and TRBJ2-1, with D possibly being TRBD1 (5 bases). The V end lost 4 bases, the J end lost 7 bases, and 5 bases lay between the germline ends. This CDR3 comprises 11 residues. Germline loops: CDR1 KGHSH, CDR2 LQKENI. CDR3 bases: TGTGCCAGCTCACGACAGAATGAGCAGTTCTTC. Its protein is CASSRQNEQFF.